These T cell receptor beta chains were read from a single sample in a study of T cell repertoires in aging, cancer and after chemotherapy. MiXCR was run by TCRdb on the multiplex PCR reads, yielding one entry per CDR3 protein. The sample holds about 3,000 distinct CDR3 sequences, approximately 23% seen once. The sequencing sample was made of blood. These receptors were collected from a human donor with a solid tumor. Each CDR3 is given with its conserved first and last residue. The D gene is left open where the match is weak. The size of a clone is reported for some rows only, either as once, few or many, or as a class for expanded clones.

clone_size	v_call	j_call	d_call	cdr3_nt	cdr3_aa
few	TRBV20-1	TRBJ1-2	TRBD1	TGCAGTGCGGATTGGACAGGGGAGGGCTACACCTTC	CSADWTGEGYTF
medium-sized	TRBV6-6	TRBJ1-1	TRBD1	TGTGCCAGCAAACCGTCCCAGGGGGATGGGACTGAAGCTTTCTTT	CASKPSQGDGTEAFF
-	TRBV13	TRBJ1-3	-	TGTGCCAGCAGCTCAGTAATCTCTGGAAACACCATATATTTT	CASSSVISGNTIYF
-	TRBV19	TRBJ2-1	TRBD1	TGTGCCAGTAGTATAGACAGGGGGCGTAGCGACAATGAGCAGTTCTTC	CASSIDRGRSDNEQFF
medium-sized	TRBV5-4	TRBJ2-1	TRBD2	TGTGCCAGCAGCACCGGGACTAGCGTATACAATGAGCAGTTCTTC	CASSTGTSVYNEQFF
-	TRBV20-1	TRBJ2-1	TRBD2	TGCAGTGCTAGAGACGCGGGGCGGGGGAATGAGCAGTTCTTC	CSARDAGRGNEQFF